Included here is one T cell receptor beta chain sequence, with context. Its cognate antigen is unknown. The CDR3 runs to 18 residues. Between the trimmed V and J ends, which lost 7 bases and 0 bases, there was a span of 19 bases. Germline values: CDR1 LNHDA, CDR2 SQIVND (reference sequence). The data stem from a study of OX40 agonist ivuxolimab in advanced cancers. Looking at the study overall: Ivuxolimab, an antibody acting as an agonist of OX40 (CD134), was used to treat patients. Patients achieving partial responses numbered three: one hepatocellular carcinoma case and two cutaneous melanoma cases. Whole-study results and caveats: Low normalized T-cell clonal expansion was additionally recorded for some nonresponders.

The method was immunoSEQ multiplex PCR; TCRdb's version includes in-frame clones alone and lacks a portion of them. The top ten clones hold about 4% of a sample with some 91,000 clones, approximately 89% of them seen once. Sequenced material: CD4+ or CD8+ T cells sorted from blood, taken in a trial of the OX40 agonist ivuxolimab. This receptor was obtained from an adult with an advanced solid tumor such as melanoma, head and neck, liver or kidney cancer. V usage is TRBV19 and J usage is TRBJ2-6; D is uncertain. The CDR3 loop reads CASNIPDGLSSGANVLTF. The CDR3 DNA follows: TGTGCCAGTAATATTCCGGACGGCCTTAGCTCTGGGGCCAACGTCCTGACTTTC.